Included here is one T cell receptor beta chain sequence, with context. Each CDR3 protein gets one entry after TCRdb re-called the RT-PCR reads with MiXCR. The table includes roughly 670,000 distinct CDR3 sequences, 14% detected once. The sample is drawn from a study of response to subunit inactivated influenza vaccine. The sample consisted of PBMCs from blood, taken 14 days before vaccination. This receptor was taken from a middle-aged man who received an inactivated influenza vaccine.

The CDR3 loop reads CASSPLLAGGRNEQFF. For the CDR3, the DNA is TGTGCCAGCAGCCCACTACTAGCGGGAGGGCGGAATGAGCAGTTCTTC. V gene TRBV7-2 combines with J gene TRBJ2-1, with TRBD2 identical over 13 bases. CDR1 is SGHTA, CDR2 FQGNSA, per germline. The CDR3 spans 16 residues. Losses at the gene ends were 5 bases for V and 7 bases for J; bases not matched to a gene: 8.